Included here is one T cell receptor beta chain sequence, with context. The antigen remains undetermined. MiXCR was run by TCRdb on the reads, yielding one entry per CDR3 protein. The sample has roughly 860,000 distinct CDR3 sequences, around a third seen once. These data are taken from a study of T cell repertoires in cytomegalovirus infection. The source material was cultured CD8+ T cells from PBMCs, sampled from culture after CMV antigen stimulation. This TCR was recovered from a human donor in good health (CMV status not recorded). Some clones in this sample may be carry-over from other donors' samples.

The CDR3 reads CSARPRGLFYEQYF. Here the CDR3 DNA reads TGCAGTGCTAGACCTCGGGGGTTGTTCTACGAGCAGTACTTC. The rearrangement links TRBV20-1 to TRBJ2-7, with D possibly TRBD2 on 6 matching bases. Germline assignment: CDR1 DFQATT and CDR2 SNEGSKA (reference sequence). Between the trimmed V and J ends, which lost 2 bases and 3 bases, there was a span of 14 bases. The CDR3 loop spans 14 amino acids.